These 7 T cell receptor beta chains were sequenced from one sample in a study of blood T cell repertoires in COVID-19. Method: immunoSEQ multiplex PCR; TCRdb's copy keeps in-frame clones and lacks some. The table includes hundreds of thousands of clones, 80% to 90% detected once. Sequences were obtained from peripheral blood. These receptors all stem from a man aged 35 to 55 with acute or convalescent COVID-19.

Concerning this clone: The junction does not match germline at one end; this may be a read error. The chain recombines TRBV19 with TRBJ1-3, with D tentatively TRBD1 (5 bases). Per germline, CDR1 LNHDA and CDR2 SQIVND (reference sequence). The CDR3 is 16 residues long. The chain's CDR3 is CASSMARGTGYDTIYF. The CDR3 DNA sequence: TGTGCCAGCAGTATGGCCCGAGGAACAGGCTATGACACCATATATTTT.

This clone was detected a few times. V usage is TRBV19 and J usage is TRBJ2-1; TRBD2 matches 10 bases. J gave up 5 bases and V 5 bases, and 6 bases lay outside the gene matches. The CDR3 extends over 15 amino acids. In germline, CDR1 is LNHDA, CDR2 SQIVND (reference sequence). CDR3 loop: CASSPFTSGDNEQFF. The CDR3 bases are TGTGCCAGTAGTCCCTTCACTAGCGGGGACAATGAGCAGTTCTTC. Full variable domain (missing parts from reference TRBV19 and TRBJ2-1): DGGITQSPKYLFRKEGQNVTLSCEQNLNHDAMYWYRQDPGQGLRLIYYSQIVNDFQKGDIAEGYSVSREKKESFPLTVTSAQKNPTAFYLCASSPFTSGDNEQFFGPGTRLTVL.

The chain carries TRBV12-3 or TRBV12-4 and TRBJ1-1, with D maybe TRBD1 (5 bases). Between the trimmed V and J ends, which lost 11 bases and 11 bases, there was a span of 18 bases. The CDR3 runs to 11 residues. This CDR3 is CASGAGSEAFF. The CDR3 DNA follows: TGTGCCTCCGGGGCCGGGAGCGAGGCTTTCTTT.

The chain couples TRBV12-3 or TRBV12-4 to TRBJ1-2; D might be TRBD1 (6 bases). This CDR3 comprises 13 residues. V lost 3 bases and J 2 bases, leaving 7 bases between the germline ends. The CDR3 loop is CASSFGTNYGYTF. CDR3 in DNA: TGTGCCAGCAGTTTCGGGACAAACTATGGCTACACCTTC.

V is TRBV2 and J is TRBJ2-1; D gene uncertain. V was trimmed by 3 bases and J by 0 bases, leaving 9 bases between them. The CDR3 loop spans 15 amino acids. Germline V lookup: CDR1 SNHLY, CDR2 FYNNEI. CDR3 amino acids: CASSDGAASYNEQFF. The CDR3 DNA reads TGTGCCAGCAGTGACGGCGCGGCCTCCTACAATGAGCAGTTCTTC. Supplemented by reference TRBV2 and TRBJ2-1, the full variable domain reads EPEVTQTPSHQVTQMGQEVILRCVPISNHLYFYWYRQILGQKVEFLVSFYNNEISEKSEIFDDQFSVERPDGSNFTLKIRSTKLEDSAMYFCASSDGAASYNEQFFGPGTRLTVL.

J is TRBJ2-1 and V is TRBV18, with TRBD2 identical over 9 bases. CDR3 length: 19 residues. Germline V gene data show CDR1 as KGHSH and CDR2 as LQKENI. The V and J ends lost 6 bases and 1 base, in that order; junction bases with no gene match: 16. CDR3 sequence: CASSSVGLAGPGSYNEQFF. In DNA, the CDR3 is TGTGCCAGCTCCTCGGTGGGGCTAGCGGGACCAGGATCCTACAATGAGCAGTTCTTC.

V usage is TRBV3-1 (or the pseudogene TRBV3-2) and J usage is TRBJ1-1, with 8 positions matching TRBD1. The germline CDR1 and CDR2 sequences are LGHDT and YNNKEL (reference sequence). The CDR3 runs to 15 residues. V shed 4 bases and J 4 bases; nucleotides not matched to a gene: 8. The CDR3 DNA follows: TGTGCCAGCAGCCCCGAGACAGGGGCCGGCACTGAAGCTTTCTTT. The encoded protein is CASSPETGAGTEAFF.